The 11 T cell receptor beta chains presented below share a single source sample, sequenced in a study of T cells in Graves' hyperthyroidism and ophthalmopathy. RNA transcripts served as the template for amplifying TCR beta CDR3 regions. The HTBI primer set was used in a first-round RT-PCR of the TCR CDR3. TCRdb passed the multiplex PCR reads through MiXCR, listing each CDR3 protein once. The sample lists fewer than 650,000 distinct CDR3 sequences, 12% to 15% seen once, with around 14% in the top ten. Sequenced sample: blood. Receptors originate from a woman in her thirties or forties with Graves' hyperthyroidism.

This clonotype turned up a few times. The chain recombines TRBV19 with TRBJ1-2; TRBD1 agrees at 9 bases. This CDR3 is 15 amino acids long. Germline CDR1 reads LNHDA; CDR2 reads SQIVND (reference sequence). Trimming at V came to 5 bases and at J to 5 bases, leaving 9 bases not matched to a gene. The CDR3 reads CASSPGDRDQYGYTF. CDR3 DNA sequence: TGTGCCAGTAGTCCCGGGGACAGGGATCAGTATGGCTACACCTTC. The entire variable domain, with the rest obtained from reference TRBV19 and TRBJ1-2, is as follows: DGGITQSPKYLFRKEGQNVTLSCEQNLNHDAMYWYRQDPGQGLRLIYYSQIVNDFQKGDIAEGYSVSREKKESFPLTVTSAQKNPTAFYLCASSPGDRDQYGYTFGSGTRLTVV.

This clonotype was seen ten or more times. The rearrangement uses TRBV11-2 and TRBJ2-7, with TRBD1 as a possible D gene (6 bases). Trimming left V 1 base short and J 0 bases short, with 13 bases between. The length of the CDR3 is 16 residues. In germline, CDR1 is SGHAT, CDR2 FQNNGV. This CDR3 reads CASSLGMDSSSYEQYF. CDR3 in DNA: TGTGCCAGCAGCTTAGGGATGGACAGTTCCTCCTACGAGCAGTACTTC.

This clonotype was observed many times. V usage is TRBV20-1 and J usage is TRBJ1-2, with D uncertain. Germline V gives CDR1 DFQATT, CDR2 SNEGSKA (reference sequence). Deletions cut 3 bases from V and 9 bases from J, with 20 bases between. The CDR3 has 14 amino acids. CDR3 nucleotides: TGCAGTGCTAGGGATGTGGGCGTGGAGAGGAGCTACACCTTC. Translation gives CSARDVGVERSYTF.

The chain uses TRBV9 and TRBJ2-2; 9 bases map to TRBD1. Germline values: CDR1 SGDLS, CDR2 YYNGEE. The CDR3 is made up of 14 amino acids. V dropped 5 bases and J dropped 4; count of bases not matched to a gene: 3. The CDR3 region is CASRGTGITGELFF. CDR3 DNA: TGTGCCAGCAGGGGGACAGGGATCACCGGGGAGCTGTTTTTT.

This clonotype was seen ten or more times. The V gene is TRBV4-1, the J gene TRBJ2-3, with TRBD2 matching 11 bases. CDR1 is MGHRA, CDR2 YSYEKL, per germline. The CDR3 is 17 residues long. J was trimmed by 0 bases and V by 3 bases; bases with no gene match: 5. CDR3 coding DNA: TGCGCCAGCAGCCACCTTCGGACTAGCGGGAGCACAGATACGCAGTATTTT. The encoded protein is CASSHLRTSGSTDTQYF.

The chain recombines TRBV15 with TRBJ2-5; the D gene is possibly TRBD2 (7 bases). Germline-derived CDR1 and CDR2 are LNHNV and YYDKDF (reference sequence). The CDR3 length is 17 residues. Trimming took 0 bases from V and 4 from J, leaving 18 bases between them. In nucleotides, the CDR3 is TGTGCCACCAGCAGAGATCGACCCGGAAGGGGGGGAGAGACCCAGTACTTC. Its translation is CATSRDRPGRGGETQYF. Full variable domain (outside the CDR3, taken from reference TRBV15 and TRBJ2-5): DAMVIQNPRYQVTQFGKPVTLSCSQTLNHNVMYWYQQKSSQAPKLLFHYYDKDFNNEADTPDNFQSRRPNTSFCFLDIRSPGLGDTAMYLCATSRDRPGRGGETQYFGPGTRLLVL.

In its sample, this clonotype was seen a few times. The rearrangement joins TRBV19 to TRBJ1-5; 7 bases are a match to TRBD1. Germline CDR1 reads LNHDA; CDR2 reads SQIVND (reference sequence). Losses at the gene ends were 6 bases for V and 3 bases for J; bases not matched to a gene: 2. There are 13 residues in the CDR3. The CDR3 loop is CASRTGNNQPQHF. The CDR3 DNA sequence: TGTGCCAGTAGGACAGGGAACAATCAGCCCCAGCATTTT.

The table lists this clonotype with a count of one. A much more abundant neighbour one base away suggests this may be a read error. V gene TRBV11-2 combines with J gene TRBJ2-7, with TRBD1 identical over 7 bases. The germline CDR1 and CDR2 sequences are SGHAT and FQNNGV. The length of the CDR3 is 16 residues. The CDR3 sequence: CASTLESGTAIYEQYF. Written as DNA, the CDR3 is TGTGCCAGCACCTTAGAATCCGGGACAGCAATCTACGAGCAGTACTTC.

J is TRBJ1-3 and V is TRBV30; D is undetermined. The CDR3 extends over 13 amino acids. The V gene's germline CDR1 is GTSNPN and CDR2 SVGIG (reference sequence). V was trimmed by 4 bases and J by 2 bases, leaving 9 bases between them. CDR3 protein: CAWNRIAGNTIYF. CDR3 nucleotide sequence: TGTGCCTGGAATAGAATCGCTGGAAACACCATATATTTT.

This clonotype was observed many times. The chain couples TRBV30 to TRBJ2-7; D possibly matches TRBD1 or TRBD2 (5 bases each). Trimming took off 4 bases at V and 8 bases at J, with 15 bases between the two ends. Germline CDR1 and CDR2: GTSNPN and SVGIG (reference sequence). The CDR3 sequence is 12 residues long. CDR3 in amino acids: CAWTGTGEQQYF. In DNA, the CDR3 is TGTGCCTGGACGGGGACCGGCGAGCAGCAGTACTTC.

This clonotype occurred many times. The chain recombines TRBV5-8 with TRBJ1-2, with 12 bases identical to TRBD1. The CDR3 has 19 amino acids. Trimming cost V 3 bases and J 4 bases; bases outside gene matches: 16. The germline V gene encodes CDR1 SGHTS and CDR2 YDEGEE. The CDR3, as DNA: TGTGCCAGCAGCTGGGATCCGGGACAGGGGGCTTCATTGGCCTATGGCTACACCTTC. Its translation: CASSWDPGQGASLAYGYTF.